These 20 T cell receptor beta chains were all obtained from the same sample, sequenced in a study of preoperative IRX-2 immunotherapy in early breast cancer. Treatment reported: preoperative locoregional IRX-2 cytokine immunotherapy. TCRdb keeps only in-frame clones here, not all; method: immunoSEQ multiplex PCR. The table has around 25,000 clones, approximately 90% seen once. This sample comprised tumor tissue, obtained after IRX-2 immunotherapy. Receptor source: a human donor with breast cancer.

The chain is built from TRBV10-3 and TRBJ1-1, with D possibly being TRBD1 (5 bases). Trimming took 10 bases from V and 6 from J, leaving 15 bases between them. The germline V gene encodes CDR1 ENHRY and CDR2 SYGVKD. The CDR3 sequence is 12 residues long. CDR3: CATLRDLAEAFF. The DNA for the CDR3 is TGTGCCACGCTTCGGGACTTGGCTGAAGCTTTCTTT.

This sequence joins TRBV11-3 and TRBJ2-1, with TRBD2 matching 11 bases. CDR1 is SGHNT, CDR2 YENEEA, per germline. J lost 4 bases, V lost 5 bases, and 7 bases had no gene match. The CDR3 covers 16 residues. The CDR3 coding sequence is TGTGCCAGCAGCAAAACTAGCGGGGGACCTTACAATGAGCAGTTCTTC. Translation: CASSKTSGGPYNEQFF.

The chain carries TRBV6-1 and TRBJ1-2; 7 bases agree with TRBD1. CDR1 MNHNS and CDR2 SASEGT come from the germline V gene. Trimming took 8 bases from V and 5 from J; bases not matched to a gene: 8. The CDR3 is made up of 13 amino acids. CDR3 sequence: CASSSGGSYGYTF. The DNA of the CDR3 is TGTGCCAGCTCTTCAGGGGGTAGTTATGGCTACACCTTC.

The V call is TRBV28, the J call TRBJ1-6; D remains ambiguous. V lost 5 bases, J lost 9 bases, and 17 bases lay in between. The CDR3 runs 15 residues. Germline CDR1 reads MDHEN; CDR2 reads SYDVKM. CDR3 sequence (DNA): TGTGCCAGCAGTCCGCGGTTGATTAGGACTTCACCCCTCCACTTT. It is translated as CASSPRLIRTSPLHF.

V usage is TRBV18 and J usage is TRBJ1-1; TRBD1 is a possible D gene (5 bases). There are 14 residues in the CDR3. Trimming removed 2 bases from V and 9 bases from J, with 16 bases in between. Germline CDR1 KGHSH, CDR2 LQKENI. CDR3 sequence: CASSPATDGAKAFF. The DNA for the CDR3 is TGTGCCAGCTCACCAGCTACAGATGGGGCTAAAGCTTTCTTT.

The chain carries TRBV10-3 and TRBJ1-2; the match to TRBD1 covers 7 bases. The CDR3 spans 18 residues. The V gene end was trimmed by 6 bases and the J gene end by 1 base; junction bases not matched to a gene: 17. Per the germline V gene, CDR1 is ENHRY and CDR2 is SYGVKD. In DNA form, the CDR3 reads TGTGCCATCAGGCCCGGACAGGCGAGTCCGGCGGTTAACTATGGCTACACCTTC. This sequence encodes CAIRPGQASPAVNYGYTF.

CDR3 in DNA: TGTGCCCCCAGGGGAGTCTCTGGAAACACCATATATTTT. Its translation: CAPRGVSGNTIYF. J is TRBJ1-3 and V is TRBV5-8; TRBD1 is a possible D gene (6 bases). With 10 bases removed from V and 0 bases from J, the gap between germline ends came to 11 bases. Germline V gene data show CDR1 as SGHTS and CDR2 as YDEGEE. The CDR3 runs 13 residues.

The J gene is TRBJ1-4, the V gene TRBV6-1, with 10 bases that match TRBD1. Germline V gives CDR1 MNHNS, CDR2 SASEGT. V trimming: 3 bases; J trimming: 5 bases; junction bases outside the gene matches: 3. This CDR3 comprises 15 residues. CDR3 nucleotides: TGTGCCAGCAGTGAGTGGGACAGGGGAAATGAAAAACTGTTTTTT. Its translation is CASSEWDRGNEKLFF.

This clone has a handful of counts. This rearrangement joins TRBV9 to TRBJ1-3, with D possibly matching TRBD1 (5 bases). The V end was cut by 4 bases, the J end by 3 bases, with 14 bases between. The CDR3 covers 15 residues. Germline V CDR1 and CDR2: SGDLS, YYNGEE. The CDR3: CASSSSSRDGNTIYF. CDR3 sequence (DNA): TGTGCCAGCAGCAGTAGCTCCAGGGATGGAAACACCATATATTTT.

The chain combines TRBV6-5 with TRBJ1-3; TRBD1 agrees at 7 bases. V lost 6 bases to trimming and J lost 2 bases; unmatched junction nucleotides: 4. CDR1 is MNHEY, CDR2 SVGAGI, per germline. This CDR3 has 14 amino acids. The CDR3 protein is CASSEDRTGNTIYF. The CDR3, as DNA: TGTGCCAGCAGCGAGGACAGGACTGGAAACACCATATATTTT.

Here the CDR3 DNA reads TGTGCCAGTAGCAAATATCCCCCCGGCGTGAGCAATCAGCCCCAGCATTTT. Translation gives CASSKYPPGVSNQPQHF. This rearrangement joins TRBV19 to TRBJ1-5; D not resolved. The CDR3 has 17 residues. CDR1 and CDR2 (germline): LNHDA, SQIVND (reference sequence). V shed 6 bases and J shed 1 base, with 19 bases lying between them.

The chain couples TRBV19 to TRBJ1-1; unclear D gene. The CDR3 loop spans 11 amino acids. Germline values: CDR1 LNHDA, CDR2 SQIVND (reference sequence). V was trimmed by 7 bases and J by 4 bases, leaving 7 bases between them. In DNA, the CDR3 is TGTGCCAGTATGCGGAGCACTGAAGCTTTCTTT. It translates to CASMRSTEAFF.

V usage is TRBV5-1 and J usage is TRBJ2-5, with TRBD1 as a possible D gene (5 bases). This CDR3 region has 17 residues. Germline V lookup: CDR1 SGHRS, CDR2 YFSETQ. The germline V and J ends were trimmed by 0 bases and 5 bases, with 20 bases remaining between them. The CDR3 DNA sequence: TGCGCCAGCAGCTTGGGTTCAGGGCTACCAAGTTCGGAGACCCAGTACTTC. Translated, it gives CASSLGSGLPSSETQYF.

By proportion, this clone is medium-sized. The V and J genes are TRBV19 and TRBJ1-1; no reliable D call. V was clipped by 6 bases and J by 4 bases, with 12 bases between them. This CDR3 has 13 amino acids. Germline V gene lookup returns CDR1 LNHDA and CDR2 SQIVND (reference sequence). CDR3 DNA sequence: TGTGCCAGTAGCCTGGAGTGGGGCACTGAAGCTTTCTTT. It encodes CASSLEWGTEAFF. Based on the CDR3 plus reference TRBV19 and TRBJ1-1, the full variable domain is DGGITQSPKYLFRKEGQNVTLSCEQNLNHDAMYWYRQDPGQGLRLIYYSQIVNDFQKGDIAEGYSVSREKKESFPLTVTSAQKNPTAFYLCASSLEWGTEAFFGQGTRLTVV.

The rearrangement uses TRBV27 and TRBJ2-3, with D perhaps matching TRBD1 (6 bases). Trimming pared 2 bases from V and 3 bases from J, leaving 12 bases between. The CDR3 is made up of 15 amino acids. Germline V gene sequence: CDR1 MNHEY, CDR2 SMNVEV (reference sequence). The CDR3 DNA reads TGTGCCAGCAGTTTAAGGGGGATTGGGACAGATACGCAGTATTTT. As protein: CASSLRGIGTDTQYF.

The chain has TRBV5-1 and TRBJ2-3; no reliable D call. The germline CDR1 and CDR2 sequences are SGHRS and YFSETQ. The CDR3 covers 16 residues. V was trimmed by 0 bases and J by 0 bases, leaving 11 bases between them. CDR3 loop: CASSLEFRSSTDTQYF. In DNA form, the CDR3 reads TGCGCCAGCAGCTTGGAGTTTAGATCTAGCACAGATACGCAGTATTTT.

This chain connects TRBV30 to TRBJ2-5; D may be TRBD1 (5 bases). The CDR3 totals 14 residues. Germline-derived CDR1 and CDR2 are GTSNPN and SVGIG (reference sequence). Trimming shortened V by 0 bases and J by 7 bases, and 15 bases separated the two germline ends. CDR3 DNA: TGTGCCTGGAGTGTACTTGCAGGGCAGGGGACCCAGTACTTC. Protein product: CAWSVLAGQGTQYF.

This clone has just one count. The chain is built from TRBV18 and TRBJ2-5; D call uncertain. The CDR3 has 13 residues. Trimming shortened V by 3 bases and J by 4 bases, and 9 bases separated the two germline ends. Germline V lookup: CDR1 KGHSH, CDR2 LQKENI. As DNA, the CDR3 is TGTGCCAGCTCACCGAATACAAGAGAGACCCAGTACTTC. This gives the protein CASSPNTRETQYF.

J is TRBJ2-2 and V is TRBV10-3; D is ambiguous. Germline CDR1 reads ENHRY; CDR2 reads SYGVKD. The CDR3 is 13 residues long. Trimming stripped 2 bases from V and 1 base from J, with 2 bases between. This CDR3 reads CAISEENTGELFF. For the CDR3, the DNA is TGTGCCATCAGTGAGGAGAACACCGGGGAGCTGTTTTTT.

This chain links TRBV11-3 with TRBJ2-3, with 8 bases aligning to TRBD2. With 8 bases clipped from V and 2 bases from J, the junction kept 9 bases outside the gene matches. The CDR3 spans 15 residues. Germline CDR1 reads SGHNT; CDR2 reads YENEEA. The CDR3 DNA reads as TGTGCCAGCTCCCGGGGGGGGTACTCCACAGATACGCAGTATTTT. Translation: CASSRGGYSTDTQYF. Full variable domain (missing parts from reference TRBV11-3 and TRBJ2-3): EAGVVQSPRYKIIEKKQPVAFWCNPISGHNTLYWYLQNLGQGPELLIRYENEEAVDDSQLPKDRFSAERLKGVDSTLKIQPAELGDSAVYLCASSRGGYSTDTQYFGPGTRLTVL.